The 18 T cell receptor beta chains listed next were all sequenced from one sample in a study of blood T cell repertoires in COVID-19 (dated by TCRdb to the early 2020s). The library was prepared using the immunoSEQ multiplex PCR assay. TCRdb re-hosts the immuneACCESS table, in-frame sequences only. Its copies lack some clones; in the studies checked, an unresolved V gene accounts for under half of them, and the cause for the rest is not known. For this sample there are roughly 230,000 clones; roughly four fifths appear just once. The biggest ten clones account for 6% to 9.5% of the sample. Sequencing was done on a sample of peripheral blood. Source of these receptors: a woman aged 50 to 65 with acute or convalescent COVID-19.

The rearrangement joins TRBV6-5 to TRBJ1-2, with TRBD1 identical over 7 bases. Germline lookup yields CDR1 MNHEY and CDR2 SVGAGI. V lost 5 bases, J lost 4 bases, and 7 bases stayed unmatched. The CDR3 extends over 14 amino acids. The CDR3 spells CASSQNGQAYGYTF. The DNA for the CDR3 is TGTGCCAGCAGTCAAAATGGACAGGCCTATGGCTACACCTTC.

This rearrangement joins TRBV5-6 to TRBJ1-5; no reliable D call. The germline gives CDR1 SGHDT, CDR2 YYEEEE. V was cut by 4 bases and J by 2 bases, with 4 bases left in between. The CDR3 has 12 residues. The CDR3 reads CASSPGNQPQHF. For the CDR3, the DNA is TGTGCCAGCAGCCCAGGCAATCAGCCCCAGCATTTT.

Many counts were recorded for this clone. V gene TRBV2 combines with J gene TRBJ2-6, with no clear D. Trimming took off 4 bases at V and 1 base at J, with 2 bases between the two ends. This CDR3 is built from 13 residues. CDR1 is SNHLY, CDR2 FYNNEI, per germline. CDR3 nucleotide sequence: TGTGCCAGCAGTGTATCTGGGGCCAACGTCCTGACTTTC. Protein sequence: CASSVSGANVLTF.

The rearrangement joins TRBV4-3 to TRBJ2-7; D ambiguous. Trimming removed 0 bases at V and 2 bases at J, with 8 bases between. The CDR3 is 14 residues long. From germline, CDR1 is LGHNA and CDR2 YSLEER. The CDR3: CASSQDSRTYEQYF. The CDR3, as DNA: TGCGCCAGCAGCCAAGATTCGAGGACCTACGAGCAGTACTTC.

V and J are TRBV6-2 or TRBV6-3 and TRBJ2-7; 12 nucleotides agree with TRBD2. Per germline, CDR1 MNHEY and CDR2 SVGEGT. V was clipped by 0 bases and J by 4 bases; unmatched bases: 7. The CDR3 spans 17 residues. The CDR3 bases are TGTGCCAGCAGTTACTCCCCTAGCGGGGGGGGACCTTACGAGCAGTACTTC. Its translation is CASSYSPSGGGPYEQYF.

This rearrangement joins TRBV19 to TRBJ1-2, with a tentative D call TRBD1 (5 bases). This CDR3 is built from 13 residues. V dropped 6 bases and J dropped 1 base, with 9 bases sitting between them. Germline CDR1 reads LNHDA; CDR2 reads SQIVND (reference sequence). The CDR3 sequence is CASRGGNNYGYTF. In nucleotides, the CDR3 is TGTGCCAGTAGGGGGGGGAATAACTATGGCTACACCTTC.

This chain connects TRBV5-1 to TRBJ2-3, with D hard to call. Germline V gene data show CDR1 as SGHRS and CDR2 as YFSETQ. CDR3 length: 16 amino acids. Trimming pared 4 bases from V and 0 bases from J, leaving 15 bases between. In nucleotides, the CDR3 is TGCGCCAGCAGCCCGTTTCGCGGCCCTAGCACAGATACGCAGTATTTT. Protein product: CASSPFRGPSTDTQYF. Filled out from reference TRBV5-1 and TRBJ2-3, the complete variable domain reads KAGVTQTPRYLIKTRGQQVTLSCSPISGHRSVSWYQQTPGQGLQFLFEYFSETQRNKGNFPGRFSGRQFSNSRSEMNVSTLELGDSALYLCASSPFRGPSTDTQYFGPGTRLTVL.

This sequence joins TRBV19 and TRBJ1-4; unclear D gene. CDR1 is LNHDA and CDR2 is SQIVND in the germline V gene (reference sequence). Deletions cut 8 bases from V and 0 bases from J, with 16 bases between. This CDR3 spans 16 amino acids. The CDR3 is CASHYKTGATNEKLFF. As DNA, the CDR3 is TGTGCCAGTCATTATAAAACGGGAGCAACTAATGAAAAACTGTTTTTT.

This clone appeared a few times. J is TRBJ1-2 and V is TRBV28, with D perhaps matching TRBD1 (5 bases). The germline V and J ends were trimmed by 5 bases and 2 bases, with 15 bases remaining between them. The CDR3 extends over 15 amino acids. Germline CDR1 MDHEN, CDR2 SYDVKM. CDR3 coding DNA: TGTGCCAGCAGTCCTGAAGGGGCAGCCAACTATGGCTACACCTTC. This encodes CASSPEGAANYGYTF.

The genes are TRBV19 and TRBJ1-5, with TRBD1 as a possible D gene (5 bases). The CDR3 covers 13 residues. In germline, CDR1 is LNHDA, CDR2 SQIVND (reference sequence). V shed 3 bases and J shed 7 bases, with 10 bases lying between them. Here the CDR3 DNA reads TGTGCCAGTAGTATGGGGCAGGCCCAGCCCCAGCATTTT. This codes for CASSMGQAQPQHF.

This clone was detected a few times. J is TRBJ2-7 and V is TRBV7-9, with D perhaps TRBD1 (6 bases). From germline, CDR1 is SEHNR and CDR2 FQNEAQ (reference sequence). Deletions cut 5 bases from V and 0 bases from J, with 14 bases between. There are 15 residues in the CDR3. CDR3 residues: CASSPNPGVSYEQYF. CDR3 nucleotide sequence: TGTGCCAGCAGCCCAAACCCAGGGGTCTCCTACGAGCAGTACTTC.

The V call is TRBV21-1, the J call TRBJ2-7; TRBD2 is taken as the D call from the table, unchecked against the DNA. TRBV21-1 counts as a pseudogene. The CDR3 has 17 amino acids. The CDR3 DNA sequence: TGTGCCAGCAGCCTCAAAACGGGGGTCAGGCCCCCGTACGAGCAGTACTTC. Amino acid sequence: CASSLKTGVRPPYEQYF.

CDR3 in DNA: TGTGCCACCAGTGATGAGGGACTAGCGGGGGGGGCCCAGTACTTC. It is translated as CATSDEGLAGGAQYF. The chain couples TRBV24-1 to TRBJ2-5, with 16 bases aligning to TRBD2. CDR1 KGHDR and CDR2 SFDVKD come from the germline V gene. There are 15 residues in the CDR3. V dropped 3 bases and J dropped 9; count of bases not matched to a gene: 3.

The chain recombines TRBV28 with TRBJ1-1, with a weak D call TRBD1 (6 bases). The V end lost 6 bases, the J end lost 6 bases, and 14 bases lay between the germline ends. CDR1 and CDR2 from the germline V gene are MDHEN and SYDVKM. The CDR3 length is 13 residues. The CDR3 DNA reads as TGTGCCAGCAGACAATCTGGGGGCGCTGAAGCTTTCTTT. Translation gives CASRQSGGAEAFF.

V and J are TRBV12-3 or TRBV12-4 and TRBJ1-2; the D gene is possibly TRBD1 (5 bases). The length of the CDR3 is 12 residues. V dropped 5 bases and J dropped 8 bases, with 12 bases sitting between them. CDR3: CASSTQGGGYTF. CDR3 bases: TGTGCCAGCAGTACCCAGGGAGGCGGCTACACCTTC.

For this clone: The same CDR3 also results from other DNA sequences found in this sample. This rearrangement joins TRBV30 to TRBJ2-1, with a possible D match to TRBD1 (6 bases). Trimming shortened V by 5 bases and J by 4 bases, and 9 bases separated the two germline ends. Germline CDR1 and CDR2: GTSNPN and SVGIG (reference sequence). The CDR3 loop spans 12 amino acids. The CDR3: CAWSQGYNEQFF. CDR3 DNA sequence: TGTGCCTGGTCACAGGGATACAATGAGCAGTTCTTC.

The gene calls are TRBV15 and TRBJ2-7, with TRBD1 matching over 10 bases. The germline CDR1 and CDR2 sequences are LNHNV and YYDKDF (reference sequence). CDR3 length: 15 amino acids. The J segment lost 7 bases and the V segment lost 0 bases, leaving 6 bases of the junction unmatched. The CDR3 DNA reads TGTGCCACCAGCAGAGATAGACAGGGGGCGCGTGAGCAGTACTTC. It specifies CATSRDRQGAREQYF.

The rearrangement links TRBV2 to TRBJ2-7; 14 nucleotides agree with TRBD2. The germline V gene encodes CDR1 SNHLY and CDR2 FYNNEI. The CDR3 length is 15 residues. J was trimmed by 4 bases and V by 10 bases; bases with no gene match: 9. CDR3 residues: CATTGLAGVQYEQYF. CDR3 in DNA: TGTGCCACCACGGGACTAGCGGGAGTTCAGTACGAGCAGTACTTC.